This T cell receptor (beta chain) was documented in a study of blood T cell repertoires in COVID-19. Trimming shortened V by 6 bases and J by 0 bases, and 11 bases separated the two germline ends. Germline values: CDR1 SGHTA, CDR2 FQGNSA. This CDR3 comprises 14 residues. Sequencing used immunoSEQ multiplex PCR; TCRdb keeps in-frame clones, though not all of them. The repertoire includes about 150,000 clones, roughly 84% of them detected once, and 0.55% to 0.75% sits in the top ten. The Seattle patients joined while their infection was active and were tracked longitudinally afterward. The V gene is TRBV7-2, the J gene TRBJ1-1, with D unresolved. What was sequenced was peripheral blood. The sequence was collected from a man aged 55 to 70 with COVID-19, enrolled during active disease. The CDR3, as DNA: TGTGCCAGCAGTATAGACGGAGTGAACACTGAAGCTTTCTTT. Protein sequence: CASSIDGVNTEAFF.